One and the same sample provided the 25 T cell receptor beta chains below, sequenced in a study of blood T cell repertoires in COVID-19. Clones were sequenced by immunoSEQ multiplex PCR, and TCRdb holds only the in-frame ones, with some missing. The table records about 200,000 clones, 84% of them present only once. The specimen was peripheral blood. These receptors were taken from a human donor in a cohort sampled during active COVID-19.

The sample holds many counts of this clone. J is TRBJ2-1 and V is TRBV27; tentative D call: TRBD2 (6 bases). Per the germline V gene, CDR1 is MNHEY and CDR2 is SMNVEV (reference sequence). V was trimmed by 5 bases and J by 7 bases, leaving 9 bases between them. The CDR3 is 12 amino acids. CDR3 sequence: CASSTGGNEQFF. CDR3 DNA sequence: TGTGCCAGCAGTACCGGAGGGAATGAGCAGTTCTTC.

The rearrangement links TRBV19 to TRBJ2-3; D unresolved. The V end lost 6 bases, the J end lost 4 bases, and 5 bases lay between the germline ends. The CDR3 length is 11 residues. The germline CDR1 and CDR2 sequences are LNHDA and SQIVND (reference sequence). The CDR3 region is CASSQADTQYF. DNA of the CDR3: TGTGCCAGTAGCCAGGCAGATACGCAGTATTTT.

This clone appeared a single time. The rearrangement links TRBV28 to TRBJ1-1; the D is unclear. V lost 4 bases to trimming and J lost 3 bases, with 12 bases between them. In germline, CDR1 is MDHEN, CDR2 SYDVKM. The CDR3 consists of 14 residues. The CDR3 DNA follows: TGTGCCAGCAGTTCCGCCCGACATTACACTGAAGCTTTCTTT. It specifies CASSSARHYTEAFF.

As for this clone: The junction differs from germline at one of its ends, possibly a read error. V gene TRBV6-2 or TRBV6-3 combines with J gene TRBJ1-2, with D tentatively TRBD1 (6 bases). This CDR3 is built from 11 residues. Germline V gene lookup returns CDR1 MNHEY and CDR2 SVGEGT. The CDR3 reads CASSFGQGCSF. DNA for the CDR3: TGTGCCAGCAGTTTCGGGCAGGGGTGCTCCTTC.

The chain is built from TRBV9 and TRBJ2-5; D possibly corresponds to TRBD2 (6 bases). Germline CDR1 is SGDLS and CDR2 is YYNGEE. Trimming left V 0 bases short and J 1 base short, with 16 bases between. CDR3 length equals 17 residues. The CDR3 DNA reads TGTGCCAGCAGCGTAGGAGGGCGGGACTTGCCCCAAGAGACCCAGTACTTC. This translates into CASSVGGRDLPQETQYF.

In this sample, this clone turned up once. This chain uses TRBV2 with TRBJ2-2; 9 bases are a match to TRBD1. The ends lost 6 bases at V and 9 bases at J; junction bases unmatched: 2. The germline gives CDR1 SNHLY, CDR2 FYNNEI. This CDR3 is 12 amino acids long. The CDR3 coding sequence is TGTGCCAGCAGGGGACAGGGCCGGGAGCTGTTTTTT. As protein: CASRGQGRELFF.

The CDR3 nucleotides are TGTGCCAGCAGGTGGAGGCGAGACACTGAAGCTTTCTTT. Protein product: CASRWRRDTEAFF. This sequence joins TRBV28 and TRBJ1-1; no reliable D call. The CDR3 extends over 13 amino acids. In germline, CDR1 is MDHEN, CDR2 SYDVKM. V gave up 6 bases and J gave up 3 bases, with 11 bases separating them.

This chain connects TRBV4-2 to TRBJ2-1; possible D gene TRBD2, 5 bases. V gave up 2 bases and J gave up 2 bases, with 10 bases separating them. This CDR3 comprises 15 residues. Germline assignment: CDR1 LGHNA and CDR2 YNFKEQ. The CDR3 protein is CASSQLTGTYNEQFF. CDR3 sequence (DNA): TGTGCCAGCAGCCAACTCACCGGGACCTACAATGAGCAGTTCTTC.

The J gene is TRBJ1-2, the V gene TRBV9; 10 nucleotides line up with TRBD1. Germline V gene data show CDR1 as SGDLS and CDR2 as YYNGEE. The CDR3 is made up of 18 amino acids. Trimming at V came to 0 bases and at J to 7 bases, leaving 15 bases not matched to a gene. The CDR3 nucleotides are TGTGCCAGCAGCGTAGGCCTGGGGACAGGGGACGGTCCGGGTGGCTACACCTTC. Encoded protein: CASSVGLGTGDGPGGYTF.

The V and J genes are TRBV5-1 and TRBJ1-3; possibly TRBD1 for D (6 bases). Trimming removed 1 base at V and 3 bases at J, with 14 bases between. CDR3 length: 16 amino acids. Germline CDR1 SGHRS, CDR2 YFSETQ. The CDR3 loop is CASSLSGRGDGNTIYF. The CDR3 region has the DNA TGCGCCAGCAGCTTGTCGGGCAGGGGTGATGGAAACACCATATATTTT.

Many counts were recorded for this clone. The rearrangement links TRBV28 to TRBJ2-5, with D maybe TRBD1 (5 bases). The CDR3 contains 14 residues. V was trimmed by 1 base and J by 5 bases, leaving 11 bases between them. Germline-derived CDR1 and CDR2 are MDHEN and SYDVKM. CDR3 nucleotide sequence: TGTGCCAGCAGTTTATCAGGGATTGGGGAGACCCAGTACTTC. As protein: CASSLSGIGETQYF.

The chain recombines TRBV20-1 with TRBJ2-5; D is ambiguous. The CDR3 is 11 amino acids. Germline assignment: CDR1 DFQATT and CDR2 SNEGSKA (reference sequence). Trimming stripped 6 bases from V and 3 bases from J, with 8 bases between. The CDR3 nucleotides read TGCAGTGCGACACCAGAAGAGACCCAGTACTTC. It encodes CSATPEETQYF.

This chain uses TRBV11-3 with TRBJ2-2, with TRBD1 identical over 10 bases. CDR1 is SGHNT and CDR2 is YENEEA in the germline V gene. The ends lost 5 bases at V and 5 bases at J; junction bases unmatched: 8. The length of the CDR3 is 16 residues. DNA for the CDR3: TGTGCCAGCAGCACGGACAGGGGGAGAGAAACCGGGGAGCTGTTTTTT. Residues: CASSTDRGRETGELFF.

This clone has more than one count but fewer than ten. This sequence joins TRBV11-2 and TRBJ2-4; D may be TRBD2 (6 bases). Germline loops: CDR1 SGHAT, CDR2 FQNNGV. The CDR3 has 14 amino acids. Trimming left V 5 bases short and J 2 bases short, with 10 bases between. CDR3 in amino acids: CASSGGFTKNIQYF. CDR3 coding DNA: TGTGCCAGCAGCGGGGGGTTTACCAAAAACATTCAGTACTTC.

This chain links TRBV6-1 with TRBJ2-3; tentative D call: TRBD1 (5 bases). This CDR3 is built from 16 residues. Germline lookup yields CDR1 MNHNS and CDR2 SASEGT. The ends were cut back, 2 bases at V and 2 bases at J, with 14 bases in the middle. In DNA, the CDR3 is TGTGCCAGCAGTGAAATTGTAGGACAAGCCACAGATACGCAGTATTTT. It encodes CASSEIVGQATDTQYF.

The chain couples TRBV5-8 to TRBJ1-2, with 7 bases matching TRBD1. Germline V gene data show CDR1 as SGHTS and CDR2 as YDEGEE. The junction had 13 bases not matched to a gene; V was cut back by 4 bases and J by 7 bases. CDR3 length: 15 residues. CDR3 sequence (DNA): TGTGCCAGCAGCACGCCACAGGGGTTTAGAAGTGGCTACACCTTC. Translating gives CASSTPQGFRSGYTF.

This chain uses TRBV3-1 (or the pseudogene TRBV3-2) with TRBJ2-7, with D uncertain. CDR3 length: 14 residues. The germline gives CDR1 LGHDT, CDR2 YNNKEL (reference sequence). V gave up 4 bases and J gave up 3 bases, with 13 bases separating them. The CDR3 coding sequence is TGTGCCAGCAGCCCCCATCGAGGCAGCTACGAGCAGTACGTC. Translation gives CASSPHRGSYEQYV.

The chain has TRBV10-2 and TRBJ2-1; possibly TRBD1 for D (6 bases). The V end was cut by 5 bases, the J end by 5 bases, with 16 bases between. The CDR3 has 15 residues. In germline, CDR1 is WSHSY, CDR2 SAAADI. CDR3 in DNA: TGCGCCAGCAGTAAGGGGGAGTTCGCTAACAATGAGCAGTTCTTC. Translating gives CASSKGEFANNEQFF.

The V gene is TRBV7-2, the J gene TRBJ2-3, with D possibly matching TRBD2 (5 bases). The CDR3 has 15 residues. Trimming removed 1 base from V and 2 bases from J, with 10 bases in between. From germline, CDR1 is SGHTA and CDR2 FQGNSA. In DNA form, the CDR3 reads TGTGCCAGCAGCTTAGGGGGAGCAGCCACAGATACGCAGTATTTT. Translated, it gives CASSLGGAATDTQYF.

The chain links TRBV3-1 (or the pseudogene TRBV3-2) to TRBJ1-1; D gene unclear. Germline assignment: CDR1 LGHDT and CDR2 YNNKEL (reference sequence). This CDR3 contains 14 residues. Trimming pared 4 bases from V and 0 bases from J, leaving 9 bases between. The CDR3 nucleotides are TGTGCCAGCAGCCCCCAACAGATGAACACTGAAGCTTTCTTT. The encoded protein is CASSPQQMNTEAFF.

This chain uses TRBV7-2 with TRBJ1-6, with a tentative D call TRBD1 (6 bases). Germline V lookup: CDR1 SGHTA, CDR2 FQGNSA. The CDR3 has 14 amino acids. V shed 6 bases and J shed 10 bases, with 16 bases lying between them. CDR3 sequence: CASRSQGLTSPLHF. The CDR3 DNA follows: TGTGCCAGCAGGTCCCAGGGGTTAACATCACCCCTCCACTTT.

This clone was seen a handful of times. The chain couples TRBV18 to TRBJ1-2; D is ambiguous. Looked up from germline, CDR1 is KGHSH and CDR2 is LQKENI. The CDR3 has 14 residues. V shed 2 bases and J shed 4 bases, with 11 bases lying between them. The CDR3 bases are TGTGCCAGCTCACCAAGTAGCCTGGCCTATGGCTACACCTTC. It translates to CASSPSSLAYGYTF.

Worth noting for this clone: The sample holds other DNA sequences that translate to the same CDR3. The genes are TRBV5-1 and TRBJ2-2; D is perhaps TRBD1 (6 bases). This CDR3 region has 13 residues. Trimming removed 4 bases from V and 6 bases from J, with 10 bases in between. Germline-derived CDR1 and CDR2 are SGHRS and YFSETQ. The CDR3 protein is CASSRGGAGELFF. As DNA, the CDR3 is TGCGCCAGCAGCCGAGGGGGAGCCGGGGAGCTGTTTTTT. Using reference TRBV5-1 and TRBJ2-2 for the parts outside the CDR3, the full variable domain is KAGVTQTPRYLIKTRGQQVTLSCSPISGHRSVSWYQQTPGQGLQFLFEYFSETQRNKGNFPGRFSGRQFSNSRSEMNVSTLELGDSALYLCASSRGGAGELFFGEGSRLTVL.

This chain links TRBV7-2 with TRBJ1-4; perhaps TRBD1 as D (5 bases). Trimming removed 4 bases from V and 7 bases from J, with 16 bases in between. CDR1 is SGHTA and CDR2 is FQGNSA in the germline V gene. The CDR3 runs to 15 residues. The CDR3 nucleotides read TGTGCCAGCAGCTCCCCGGGGAGGGACTCTGAAAAACTGTTTTTT. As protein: CASSSPGRDSEKLFF.

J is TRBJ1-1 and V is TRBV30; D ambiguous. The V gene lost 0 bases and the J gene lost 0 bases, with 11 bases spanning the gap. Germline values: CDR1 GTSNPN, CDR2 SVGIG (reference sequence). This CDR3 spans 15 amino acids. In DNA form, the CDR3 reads TGTGCCTGGAGTGTCCCCCCCCGGGTGAACACTGAAGCTTTCTTT. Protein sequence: CAWSVPPRVNTEAFF.